This T cell receptor beta chain was identified during a study of blood T cell repertoires in COVID-19. Study-wide context: Collection of acute and convalescent COVID-19 samples took place in the United States, Italy and Spain. In each case, the material was cDNA or gDNA derived from T cells, B-cell-depleted T cells, or PBMCs.

With 6 bases clipped from V and 4 bases from J, the junction kept 8 bases outside the gene matches. The length of the CDR3 is 15 residues. Germline-derived CDR1 and CDR2 are MDHEN and SYDVKM. How the authors handled the data: Amplification from reference gene primers served as the basis for estimated nucleated cell counts. Produced via immunoSEQ multiplex PCR; TCRdb's table is partial and in-frame only. V, J and clone size reflect that table, while D and trimming were determined from the DNA. The sample lists approximately 110,000 clones; over 75% were seen once. The V and J genes are TRBV28 and TRBJ1-3, with 8 bases identical to TRBD1. The TCR originated in a man in his 70s with active or convalescent COVID-19. The specimen was peripheral blood. The DNA for the CDR3 is TGTGCCAGCAGCCGCCACAGGGGGGGAGGAAACACCATATATTTT. As protein: CASSRHRGGGNTIYF.